One sample yielded the 25 T cell receptor beta chains listed below, sequenced in a study of T cells in Graves' hyperthyroidism and ophthalmopathy. TCR beta CDR3 regions were amplified from RNA. HTBI primers were used for first-round RT-PCR of the TCR CDR3. Using its own MiXCR run on the multiplex PCR reads, TCRdb lists one record per CDR3 protein. Found here are some 580,000 distinct CDR3 sequences, roughly a sixth of them singletons; the top ten hold 2.5% to 4%. The sample taken for sequencing was blood. The source of these receptors is a woman in her thirties or forties with Graves' ophthalmopathy.

The gene calls are TRBV15 and TRBJ1-3; D call uncertain. The CDR3 sequence is 15 residues long. V gave up 1 base and J gave up 4 bases, with 11 bases separating them. The V gene's germline CDR1 is LNHNV and CDR2 YYDKDF (reference sequence). The CDR3 nucleotides are TGTGCCACCAGCAGAGGCCCCTCCGGGGGAAACACCATATATTTT. Its translation: CATSRGPSGGNTIYF.

Ten or more counts support this clonotype. The rearrangement links TRBV12-3 or TRBV12-4 to TRBJ1-2; no reliable D call. The CDR3 is made up of 16 amino acids. Trimming took off 4 bases at V and 2 bases at J, with 17 bases between the two ends. CDR3 DNA sequence: TGTGCCAGCAGTTCGCGTGGGAGGGATCGGAACTATGGCTACACCTTC. This translates into CASSSRGRDRNYGYTF.

The rearrangement uses TRBV5-1 and TRBJ2-7; D remains ambiguous. Trimming shortened V by 0 bases and J by 3 bases, and 13 bases separated the two germline ends. This CDR3 is 15 amino acids long. In germline, CDR1 is SGHRS, CDR2 YFSETQ. For the CDR3, the DNA is TGCGCCAGCAGCTTGGGTGGGATAGGGATCTACGAGCAGTACTTC. This encodes CASSLGGIGIYEQYF.

Many counts were recorded for this clonotype. CDR3 DNA sequence: TGTGCCTGGAATACTTGGAACACCGGGGAGCTGTTTTTT. Translation gives CAWNTWNTGELFF. The J gene is TRBJ2-2, the V gene TRBV30, with D hard to call. V was trimmed by 4 bases and J by 1 base, leaving 7 bases between them. The CDR3 loop spans 13 amino acids. In germline, CDR1 is GTSNPN, CDR2 SVGIG (reference sequence).

Regarding this clonotype: A read error may be the cause here, since a much bigger clone is one base away. This sequence joins TRBV2 and TRBJ2-1; D remains unclear. This CDR3 is built from 15 residues. Germline CDR1 SNHLY, CDR2 FYNNEI. The CDR3 is CASGEGISSYNEQFF. The CDR3 nucleotides are TGTGCCAGCGGTGAAGGAATCAGCTCCTACAATGAGCAGTTCTTC.

The chain joins TRBV3-1 to TRBJ2-2; 8 bases match TRBD1. The J segment lost 4 bases and the V segment lost 1 base, leaving 5 bases of the junction unmatched. CDR3 length equals 16 residues. The V gene's germline CDR1 is LGHDT and CDR2 YNNKEL (reference sequence). The CDR3 nucleotides read TGTGCCAGCAGCCAAGCAGGGGGCTCGGGCACCGGGGAGCTGTTTTTT. Amino acid sequence: CASSQAGGSGTGELFF. The full variable domain, in which reference TRBV3-1 and TRBJ2-2 provide the parts outside the CDR3, is DTAVSQTPKYLVTQMGNDKSIKCEQNLGHDTMYWYKQDSKKFLKIMFSYNNKELIINETVPNRFSPKSPDKAHLNLHINSLELGDSAVYFCASSQAGGSGTGELFFGEGSRLTVL.

The chain combines TRBV7-9 with TRBJ1-2; TRBD1 aligns across 9 bases. The CDR3 spans 13 residues. J was trimmed by 4 bases and V by 11 bases; bases with no gene match: 8. Germline V gene lookup returns CDR1 SEHNR and CDR2 FQNEAQ (reference sequence). The CDR3 sequence: CALTGGAGYGYTF. CDR3 sequence (DNA): TGTGCCCTTACAGGGGGCGCCGGCTATGGCTACACCTTC.

This clonotype was recorded many times. The rearrangement joins TRBV11-2 to TRBJ2-1, with 7 bases aligning to TRBD2. The CDR3 loop spans 20 amino acids. Germline V gives CDR1 SGHAT, CDR2 FQNNGV. The V and J ends lost 2 bases and 7 bases, in that order; junction bases with no gene match: 23. Here the CDR3 reads CASSLYDRLDPLAGANEQFF. DNA for the CDR3: TGTGCCAGCAGCTTATACGATAGACTAGATCCACTGGCGGGAGCTAATGAGCAGTTCTTC.

Regarding this clonotype: With a much larger clone just one base away, this may be a read error. The J gene is TRBJ2-1, the V gene TRBV2; no definite D call. This CDR3 region has 14 residues. Germline CDR1 is SNHLY and CDR2 is FYNNEI. The CDR3 nucleotides read TGTGCCAGCAGTGAAGCTGAGCTCTACAATGGGCAGTTCTTC. Translating gives CASSEAELYNGQFF.

The sample holds a few counts of this clonotype. The germline gene is not matched at one end of the junction; a read error may be the cause. The chain recombines TRBV28 with TRBJ1-5; TRBD1 matches at 9 bases. CDR1 and CDR2 from the germline V gene are MDHEN and SYDVKM. The CDR3 extends over 13 amino acids. CDR3 DNA: TGTGCCAGCCTTACAGGGGGCAAACAGCCCCAGCATTTT. This codes for CASLTGGKQPQHF.

This clonotype was seen only a few times. The chain combines TRBV13 with TRBJ1-3; tentative D call: TRBD1 (5 bases). The V gene lost 5 bases and the J gene lost 1 base, with 18 bases spanning the gap. CDR1 is PRHDT and CDR2 is FYEKMQ in the germline V gene (reference sequence). This CDR3 region has 17 residues. CDR3 region: CASSAADGGVSGNTIYF. CDR3 DNA sequence: TGTGCCAGCAGCGCCGCCGATGGAGGGGTTTCTGGAAACACCATATATTTT.

Many counts were recorded for this clonotype. This chain links TRBV5-1 with TRBJ1-4, with D perhaps matching TRBD1 (6 bases). The germline CDR1 and CDR2 sequences are SGHRS and YFSETQ. The CDR3 is 15 amino acids. Trimming removed 5 bases at V and 7 bases at J, with 18 bases between. The CDR3 DNA reads as TGCGCCAGCAGACTTGAGGGGGACGCTGGTGAAAAACTGTTTTTT. Encoded protein: CASRLEGDAGEKLFF.

The rearrangement uses TRBV7-2 and TRBJ2-1; 12 bases fit TRBD2. V lost 4 bases, J lost 4 bases, and 8 bases stayed unmatched. Germline values: CDR1 SGHTA, CDR2 FQGNSA. This CDR3 comprises 17 residues. The CDR3 DNA reads as TGTGCCAGCAGCTCAACGGGACTAGCGGGTGAATACAATGAGCAGTTCTTC. Amino acids: CASSSTGLAGEYNEQFF.

V is TRBV30 and J is TRBJ2-3, with 8 bases aligning to TRBD2. The germline gives CDR1 GTSNPN, CDR2 SVGIG (reference sequence). V was pared by 0 bases and J by 5 bases, with 7 bases of the junction left unmatched. This CDR3 comprises 15 residues. CDR3 sequence (DNA): TGTGCCTGGAGTGTACCGGTAGCGGGGTTAGATACGCAGTATTTT. It encodes CAWSVPVAGLDTQYF.

In this sample, this clonotype turned up many times. V usage is TRBV25-1 and J usage is TRBJ2-3, with TRBD2 matching over 8 bases. Per the germline V gene, CDR1 is MGHDK and CDR2 is SYGVNS. Germline trimming cut 1 base from V and 2 bases from J; bases unmatched to any gene: 14. The CDR3 has 19 residues. In DNA, the CDR3 is TGTGCCAGCAGTGAATTGAACCTGTTGACTAGCGAGACCACAGATACGCAGTATTTT. Translating gives CASSELNLLTSETTDTQYF.

This clonotype has just a few counts. This chain joins TRBV9 and TRBJ1-3; D may be TRBD1 (5 bases). Germline V gene data show CDR1 as SGDLS and CDR2 as YYNGEE. Trimming removed 4 bases from V and 4 bases from J, with 15 bases in between. The CDR3 sequence is 15 residues long. CDR3 sequence: CASSPSATAGNTIYF. Written as DNA, the CDR3 is TGTGCCAGCAGCCCGAGCGCGACAGCAGGAAACACCATATATTTT. The complete variable domain, with remaining parts taken from reference TRBV9 and TRBJ1-3, reads DSGVTQTPKHLITATGQRVTLRCSPRSGDLSVYWYQQSLDQGLQFLIQYYNGEERAKGNILERFSAQQFPDLHSELNLSSLELGDSALYFCASSPSATAGNTIYFGEGSWLTVV.

CDR3 DNA: TGTGCCAGCAGGTTGGGACAGACGTTTGCAACTAATGAAAAACTGTTTTTT. It translates to CASRLGQTFATNEKLFF. The gene calls are TRBV12-3 or TRBV12-4 and TRBJ1-4; TRBD1 aligns across 7 bases. The CDR3 is 17 amino acids. Trimming at V came to 6 bases and at J to 0 bases, leaving 10 bases not matched to a gene.

This clonotype came up many times. The junction departs from germline at one end; a sequencing error may be responsible. This sequence joins TRBV5-1 and TRBJ2-1; TRBD1 matches at 8 bases. The CDR3 contains 15 residues. CDR1 is SGHRS, CDR2 YFSETQ, per germline. For the CDR3, the DNA is TGTGCCAGCAGTTGGACAGGGAGCTCCTACAATGAGCAGTTCTTC. It specifies CASSWTGSSYNEQFF.

The chain recombines TRBV29-1 with TRBJ1-1; TRBD1 matches at 9 bases. The germline CDR1 and CDR2 sequences are SQVTM and ANQGSEA. CDR3 length: 13 residues. With V trimmed by 4 bases and J by 4 bases, 4 bases remained unmatched. The CDR3 is CSVGTGVGTEAFF. In DNA form, the CDR3 reads TGCAGCGTTGGGACAGGGGTGGGCACTGAAGCTTTCTTT.

The V gene is TRBV7-8, the J gene TRBJ1-1; D is unclear. This CDR3 spans 14 amino acids. Germline V CDR1 and CDR2: SGHVS, FQNEAQ. V was clipped by 4 bases and J by 1 base, with 10 bases between them. CDR3 in amino acids: CASSSAEGNTEAFF. For the CDR3, the DNA is TGTGCCAGCAGCTCGGCGGAGGGGAACACTGAAGCTTTCTTT.

This clonotype was detected a few times. The chain is built from TRBV10-3 and TRBJ2-3; D is possibly TRBD1 or TRBD2 (6 bases each). Germline CDR1 reads ENHRY; CDR2 reads SYGVKD. This CDR3 contains 15 residues. The V end was cut by 0 bases, the J end by 7 bases, with 14 bases between. CDR3 residues: CAISESLGGTYTQYF. CDR3 nucleotide sequence: TGTGCCATCAGTGAGTCTTTGGGCGGGACATATACGCAGTATTTT.

This clonotype has ten or more counts. The chain has TRBV2 and TRBJ2-1; TRBD1 matches at 8 bases. The V gene end was trimmed by 6 bases and the J gene end by 2 bases; junction bases not matched to a gene: 9. CDR3 length: 16 amino acids. The germline CDR1 and CDR2 sequences are SNHLY and FYNNEI. For the CDR3, the DNA is TGTGCCAGCAGAGGCAGACAGGGGATCCCCTACAATGAGCAGTTCTTC. This sequence encodes CASRGRQGIPYNEQFF.

There are many counts of this clonotype. The rearrangement links TRBV28 to TRBJ2-3, with a tentative D call TRBD2 (5 bases). The CDR3 spans 12 residues. Trimming removed 7 bases at V and 3 bases at J, with 8 bases between. Germline lookup yields CDR1 MDHEN and CDR2 SYDVKM. DNA of the CDR3: TGTGCCAGCAACTCGGGAACAGATACGCAGTATTTT. It is translated as CASNSGTDTQYF.

The chain carries TRBV4-2 and TRBJ2-5; no clear D gene. The germline gives CDR1 LGHNA, CDR2 YNFKEQ. V dropped 0 bases and J dropped 3 bases, with 11 bases sitting between them. CDR3 length: 15 amino acids. The CDR3 bases are TGTGCCAGCAGCCAAGATTTTTCCGGCGAAGAGACCCAGTACTTC. Protein sequence: CASSQDFSGEETQYF.

This clonotype was seen a single time. The rearrangement uses TRBV7-6 and TRBJ1-4; D not resolved. Trimming stripped 5 bases from V and 8 bases from J, with 18 bases between. Germline V CDR1 and CDR2: SGHVS, FNYEAQ. The CDR3 totals 15 residues. The CDR3 loop is CASSVSGGILEKLFF. In DNA form, the CDR3 reads TGTGCCAGCAGCGTTAGTGGAGGGATATTGGAAAAACTGTTTTTT.